Below, one TCR beta chain is given with its context. Its target is unknown. This sample was taken from a study of shared clonotypes between healthy human individuals. General study points: Blood was the only sampled material, and tissue repertoires likely differ.

Free of recent acute infections or vaccinations, the donors were healthy HIV-negative adults. Here immunoSEQ multiplex PCR was the method, and the copy in TCRdb shows in-frame clones only, minus some. The sample holds 450,000 to 600,000 clones, more than 65% seen once. The sample comprised PBMCs. The sequence was obtained from a woman in her thirties or forties in good health. Some clones in this sample may be carry-over from other donors' samples.

CDR3 in DNA: TGTGCCAGCAGTGAGTCGGGACTAGCGGGACCCAGCGGTACGCAGTATTTT. Its protein product is CASSESGLAGPSGTQYF. This chain joins TRBV2 and TRBJ2-3; 13 bases align to TRBD2. Germline V gene sequence: CDR1 SNHLY, CDR2 FYNNEI. Losses at the gene ends were 3 bases for V and 8 bases for J; bases not matched to a gene: 11. The CDR3 length is 17 residues.